What follows are 26 T cell receptor beta chains derived from one specimen sequenced in a study of cytomegalovirus exposure and HLA in healthy donors. Primers included in the PCR were 60 Vbeta and 13 Jbeta primers. TCRdb's copy holds only in-frame clones and misses some; the assay was immunoSEQ multiplex PCR. The table lists about 150,000 clones, roughly three quarters of them singletons. The source material was PBMCs. Source of these receptors: a man in his thirties or forties in good health and CMV-seropositive.

The V gene is TRBV7-2, the J gene TRBJ2-3, with 8 bases matching TRBD1. V was pared by 5 bases and J by 6 bases, with 10 bases of the junction left unmatched. CDR3 length equals 15 residues. The germline CDR1 and CDR2 sequences are SGHTA and FQGNSA. The DNA of the CDR3 is TGTGCCAGCAGCCCCGACAGGGGACATGGCGATACGCAGTATTTT. It yields the protein CASSPDRGHGDTQYF.

This chain links TRBV29-1 with TRBJ2-3; the match to TRBD2 covers 13 bases. The CDR3 loop spans 15 amino acids. V lost 6 bases and J lost 4; bases outside the gene matches: 7. Germline V gene sequence: CDR1 SQVTM, CDR2 ANQGSEA. CDR3 in DNA: TGCAGCGTGAAGAGGACTAGCGGGAGCTCAGATACGCAGTATTTT. This sequence encodes CSVKRTSGSSDTQYF.

The count of this clone is one. The V call is TRBV4-2, the J call TRBJ1-2; D not certain. V was clipped by 1 base and J by 3 bases, with 15 bases between them. The V gene's germline CDR1 is LGHNA and CDR2 YNFKEQ. The CDR3 is 16 residues long. In DNA form, the CDR3 reads TGTGCCAGCAGCCAAGTAATTTGGGAGGAGGACTATGGCTACACCTTC. Amino acid sequence: CASSQVIWEEDYGYTF.

As DNA, the CDR3 is TGCGCCAGCACCCGAGACTGGTCCAGCGGGGCCTCTAATGAGCAGTTCTTC. Translating gives CASTRDWSSGASNEQFF. The rearrangement uses TRBV5-1 and TRBJ2-1, with 7 bases lining up with TRBD2. After removal of 6 bases from V and 7 bases from J, the junction contained 19 bases not matched to a gene. The CDR3 has 17 residues. From germline, CDR1 is SGHRS and CDR2 YFSETQ.

This clone has only a few counts. The genes are TRBV9 and TRBJ2-1, with a tentative D call TRBD1 (7 bases). The CDR3 length is 16 residues. The germline V gene has CDR1 SGDLS and CDR2 YYNGEE. The V end was cut by 5 bases, the J end by 10 bases, with 25 bases between. Here the CDR3 DNA reads TGTGCCAGCAGTCTCTATACCAGGGGGATGGCGGGAGAGCAGTTCTTC. Amino acid sequence: CASSLYTRGMAGEQFF.

This clone was recorded only once. The chain couples TRBV15 to TRBJ1-3, with D possibly matching TRBD1 (5 bases). Germline V CDR1 and CDR2: LNHNV, YYDKDF (reference sequence). The ends were cut back, 5 bases at V and 4 bases at J, with 12 bases in the middle. CDR3 size: 14 residues. This chain's CDR3 is CATSEGLGGNTIYF. The CDR3 DNA follows: TGTGCCACCAGCGAGGGACTAGGGGGAAACACCATATATTTT.

The chain has TRBV11-3 and TRBJ2-5; maybe TRBD2 (6 bases). CDR1 is SGHNT and CDR2 is YENEEA in the germline V gene. Trimming removed 3 bases at V and 5 bases at J, with 10 bases between. The CDR3 spans 13 residues. The CDR3 DNA is TGTGCCAGCAGCTTCGGGAGTGGGGAGACCCAGTACTTC. This translates into CASSFGSGETQYF.

A few counts support this clone. The chain carries TRBV5-4 and TRBJ1-2; D ambiguous. The V end lost 5 bases, the J end lost 8 bases, and 13 bases lay between the germline ends. Germline values: CDR1 SGHNT, CDR2 YYREEE (reference sequence). The CDR3 runs to 12 residues. CDR3 nucleotides: TGTGCCAGCAGACCCGGGGTCGGGGGCTACACCTTC. Protein sequence: CASRPGVGGYTF.

The DNA for the CDR3 is TGCGCCAGCAGCTACAGACTAGCGGGACCCCAAGAGACCCAGTACTTC. It yields the protein CASSYRLAGPQETQYF. V gene TRBV4-1 combines with J gene TRBJ2-5, with 11 bases aligning to TRBD2. CDR3 length equals 16 residues. V trimming: 5 bases; J trimming: 1 base; junction bases outside the gene matches: 6. Germline V gene data show CDR1 as MGHRA and CDR2 as YSYEKL.

This rearrangement joins TRBV5-4 to TRBJ2-2, with 11 positions matching TRBD1. V dropped 0 bases and J dropped 7; count of bases not matched to a gene: 8. Germline V gene sequence: CDR1 SGHNT, CDR2 YYREEE (reference sequence). The CDR3 contains 17 residues. The CDR3 spells CASSLGPGQGVYGELFF. CDR3 sequence (DNA): TGTGCCAGCAGCTTGGGACCGGGACAGGGGGTTTACGGGGAGCTGTTTTTT.

This clone has only a few counts. V usage is TRBV7-3 and J usage is TRBJ1-4; 9 bases are a match to TRBD1. After removal of 6 bases from V and 1 base from J, the junction contained 6 bases not matched to a gene. The CDR3 has 16 residues. CDR1 is SGHTA, CDR2 FQGTGA, per germline. The CDR3 spells CASRPTGGLTNEKLFF. For the CDR3, the DNA is TGTGCCAGCAGACCTACAGGGGGCTTAACTAATGAAAAACTGTTTTTT.

The chain links TRBV28 to TRBJ2-7; a possible D gene is TRBD2 (5 bases). CDR1 is MDHEN and CDR2 is SYDVKM in the germline V gene. The CDR3 totals 13 residues. Trimming removed 7 bases at V and 3 bases at J, with 13 bases between. The CDR3 region is CASIRAESYEQYF. The CDR3 bases are TGTGCCAGCATACGAGCGGAGAGCTACGAGCAGTACTTC.

The V gene is TRBV9, the J gene TRBJ2-1; 13 positions agree with TRBD2. Per germline, CDR1 SGDLS and CDR2 YYNGEE. The CDR3 covers 15 residues. Trimming cost V 3 bases and J 7 bases; bases outside gene matches: 4. In DNA, the CDR3 is TGTGCCAGCAGCGGCGGACTAGCGGGAGAAAATGAGCAGTTCTTC. This translates into CASSGGLAGENEQFF. The complete variable domain, with remaining parts taken from reference TRBV9 and TRBJ2-1, reads DSGVTQTPKHLITATGQRVTLRCSPRSGDLSVYWYQQSLDQGLQFLIQYYNGEERAKGNILERFSAQQFPDLHSELNLSSLELGDSALYFCASSGGLAGENEQFFGPGTRLTVL.

A note on this clone: One junction end does not reproduce the germline sequence, and a read error may be involved. This sequence joins TRBV7-7 and TRBJ2-1; D unresolved. Germline CDR1 is SSHAT and CDR2 is FNYEAQ (reference sequence). CDR3 length: 13 residues. The CDR3 DNA reads as TGTGCTAGCAGCTTAGGCCCAGAAAATGAGCAGTTCTTC. It codes for CASSLGPENEQFF.

The V gene is TRBV6-1, the J gene TRBJ2-5, with TRBD2 matching 9 bases. V shed 2 bases and J 5 bases; nucleotides not matched to a gene: 9. Germline V gene sequence: CDR1 MNHNS, CDR2 SASEGT. This CDR3 contains 16 residues. As DNA, the CDR3 is TGTGCCAGCAGTGAATCGGGGCGGGGGGGTTTGGAGACCCAGTACTTC. Its translation: CASSESGRGGLETQYF.

This clone was seen a handful of times. As DNA, the CDR3 is TGTGCCAGCAGTCCGGACAGGGGGAAGGTCAATGAGCAGTTCTTC. Encoded protein: CASSPDRGKVNEQFF. J is TRBJ2-1 and V is TRBV25-1; 10 nucleotides match TRBD1. CDR1 is MGHDK, CDR2 SYGVNS, per germline. This CDR3 contains 15 residues. The V gene end was trimmed by 5 bases and the J gene end by 6 bases; junction bases not matched to a gene: 7.

The genes are TRBV27 and TRBJ2-3; a weak D match, TRBD2 (6 bases). Germline CDR1 MNHEY, CDR2 SMNVEV (reference sequence). Between the trimmed V and J ends, which lost 3 bases and 6 bases, there was a span of 19 bases. This CDR3 region has 16 residues. Here the CDR3 reads CASSLIAAAPLDTQYF. The CDR3 DNA reads TGTGCCAGCAGTTTGATAGCGGCGGCTCCTCTGGATACGCAGTATTTT.

This clone is a singleton in its sample. This CDR3 reads CASREGQPNSPLHF. CDR3 DNA sequence: TGTGCCAGCAGGGAGGGACAGCCAAATTCACCCCTCCACTTT. This chain links TRBV2 with TRBJ1-6; 7 bases agree with TRBD1. Germline V gene lookup returns CDR1 SNHLY and CDR2 FYNNEI. This CDR3 is built from 14 residues. The ends lost 6 bases at V and 7 bases at J; junction bases unmatched: 6.

V usage is TRBV28 and J usage is TRBJ1-5; 10 bases align to TRBD1. The V and J ends lost 6 bases and 2 bases, in that order; junction bases with no gene match: 7. The V gene's germline CDR1 is MDHEN and CDR2 SYDVKM. There are 16 residues in the CDR3. CDR3: CASSHGQGGRNQPQHF. The CDR3 DNA sequence: TGTGCCAGCAGCCACGGACAGGGGGGCCGCAATCAGCCCCAGCATTTT.

This clone was recorded only once. The CDR3 nucleotides read TGTGCCAGCAGCGTAGGAACCTCGCAGGGCCAAGGGGAGCAGTACTTC. Residues: CASSVGTSQGQGEQYF. The rearrangement uses TRBV9 and TRBJ2-7; maybe TRBD1 (5 bases). The germline V gene has CDR1 SGDLS and CDR2 YYNGEE. Trimming pared 0 bases from V and 7 bases from J, leaving 20 bases between. The length of the CDR3 is 16 residues. The full variable domain, completed using reference TRBV9 and TRBJ2-7, is DSGVTQTPKHLITATGQRVTLRCSPRSGDLSVYWYQQSLDQGLQFLIQYYNGEERAKGNILERFSAQQFPDLHSELNLSSLELGDSALYFCASSVGTSQGQGEQYFGPGTRLTVT.

The rearrangement links TRBV6-5 to TRBJ2-5; the match to TRBD1 covers 7 bases. The germline V gene encodes CDR1 MNHEY and CDR2 SVGAGI. The CDR3 spans 14 residues. Germline trimming cut 3 bases from V and 2 bases from J; bases unmatched to any gene: 3. CDR3 sequence reads: CASSYRDRQETQYF. The CDR3 coding sequence is TGTGCCAGCAGTTATAGGGACAGACAAGAGACCCAGTACTTC.

This clone was seen only a few times. The chain carries TRBV5-4 and TRBJ2-5, with 12 bases fitting TRBD1. The CDR3 consists of 15 residues. Germline loops: CDR1 SGHNT, CDR2 YYREEE (reference sequence). V was pared by 4 bases and J by 2 bases, with 3 bases of the junction left unmatched. In DNA form, the CDR3 reads TGTGCCAGCAGCCGGGACAGGGGGCATCAAGAGACCCAGTACTTC. Encoded protein: CASSRDRGHQETQYF.

The chain carries TRBV19 and TRBJ2-7; D is unresolved. Trimming took 4 bases from V and 2 from J, leaving 9 bases between them. CDR1 LNHDA and CDR2 SQIVND come from the germline V gene (reference sequence). This CDR3 is 13 amino acids long. CDR3 bases: TGTGCCAGTAGTAGGGCTCATCCCTACGAGCAGTACTTC. The encoded protein is CASSRAHPYEQYF.

V is TRBV29-1 and J is TRBJ1-2; 10 nucleotides line up with TRBD1. The length of the CDR3 is 14 residues. CDR1 and CDR2 (germline): SQVTM, ANQGSEA. The ends lost 0 bases at V and 8 bases at J; junction bases unmatched: 6. CDR3 loop: CSVEELRDRGGYTF. The CDR3 DNA is TGCAGCGTTGAAGAACTCCGGGACAGGGGCGGCTACACCTTC. The full variable domain, with the rest looked up from reference TRBV29-1 and TRBJ1-2, is SAVISQKPSRDICQRGTSLTIQCQVDSQVTMMFWYRQQPGQSLTLIATANQGSEATYESGFVIDKFPISRPNLTFSTLTVSNMSPEDSSIYLCSVEELRDRGGYTFGSGTRLTVV.

The chain uses TRBV28 and TRBJ1-3; D gene unclear. The ends were cut back, 8 bases at V and 3 bases at J, with 20 bases in the middle. Germline CDR1 and CDR2: MDHEN and SYDVKM. The CDR3 is 16 amino acids. The CDR3 here is CASLGGGVEVGNTIYF. The CDR3, as DNA: TGTGCCAGCCTTGGCGGCGGGGTCGAGGTTGGAAACACCATATATTTT.

About this clone itself: One junction end disagrees with the germline gene, perhaps due to a read error. The CDR3 DNA reads TGTGCCAGCAGCACCTTCGACAGTGCAATCTCTGGAAACATCATATATTTT. It encodes CASSTFDSAISGNIIYF. The chain uses TRBV9 and TRBJ1-3; tentative D call: TRBD1 (5 bases). This CDR3 is 17 amino acids long. Looked up from germline, CDR1 is SGDLS and CDR2 is YYNGEE.